These T cell receptor beta chains were read from a single sample in a study of shared clonotypes between healthy human individuals. This table comes from immunoSEQ multiplex PCR, and its TCRdb copy is limited to in-frame clones, with some not included. The repertoire consists of approximately 840,000 clones, with 96% occurring once and the leading ten covering about 0.21%. The specimen was naive CD8+ T cells sorted from blood. These receptors all stem from a man between 25 and 39 years old in good health. CDR3s include the opening cysteine and the closing phenylalanine or tryptophan. A D gene is named only where the DNA matches it firmly. The size of a clone is reported for some rows only, either as once, few or many, or as a class for expanded clones.

CDR3nt | CDR3aa | j_gene | v_gene | d_gene | abundance
TGTGCCAGCAGCTTAGGGGTAGGGGGCTACGAGCAGTACTTC | CASSLGVGGYEQYF | TRBJ2-7 | TRBV11-2 | NA | NA
TGTGCCAGCAGCGAGCGGGACAGATACAATGAGCAGTTCTTC | CASSERDRYNEQFF | TRBJ2-1 | TRBV9 | NA | NA
TGTGCCAGCAGAGCCGGGACTGTAGTGTACTTC | CASRAGTVVYF | TRBJ2-7 | TRBV27 | NA | NA
TGTGCCAGCAGCCCGGATGGGGGGTCGGACATTCAGTACTTC | CASSPDGGSDIQYF | TRBJ2-4 | TRBV7-9 | NA | once
TGTGCCAGCAGTCCAAACGGGGAATTTGCCAAAAACATTCAGTACTTC | CASSPNGEFAKNIQYF | TRBJ2-4 | TRBV28 | NA | NA
TGTGCCAGCAGCACACAGGGGGAAGACAATGAGCAGTTCTTC | CASSTQGEDNEQFF | TRBJ2-1 | TRBV7-9 | TRBD1 | NA
TGCAGCGTTGTTGGGCTAGCGGGAGAGTCCTACGAGCAGTACTTC | CSVVGLAGESYEQYF | TRBJ2-7 | TRBV29-1 | TRBD2 | NA
TGTGCCAGCAGTTACTCGAAGGTCGGGGGCAACAATGAGCAGTTCTTC | CASSYSKVGGNNEQFF | TRBJ2-1 | TRBV6-5 | NA | NA
TGCGCCAGCAGCCCCGTTCTGGGGGGTTACGAGCAGTACTTC | CASSPVLGGYEQYF | TRBJ2-7 | TRBV4-3 | NA | NA
TGTGCCAGTAGTGCGTCAGGGGGCAGCGAGCAGTACTTC | CASSASGGSEQYF | TRBJ2-7 | TRBV19 | TRBD1 | NA
TGCGCCAGCAGCTTGGAATCCACCGGACTAGCAGCCTACGAGCAGTACTTC | CASSLESTGLAAYEQYF | TRBJ2-7 | TRBV5-1 | TRBD2 | NA
TGCAGCGTTGGGACCCCGAAGGGCGAGCAGTACTTC | CSVGTPKGEQYF | TRBJ2-7 | TRBV29-1 | NA | once
TGTGCCAGTAGTATGGGCCCCAATCAGCCCCAGCATTTT | CASSMGPNQPQHF | TRBJ1-5 | TRBV19 | NA | once
TGCGCCAGCAGTGAGTCGCTAGCGGGAGACTCCTACAATGAGCAGTTCTTC | CASSESLAGDSYNEQFF | TRBJ2-1 | TRBV10-1 | TRBD2 | NA
TGTGCCAGCAGCCACCGACTAGCGGTAAAATCCTACGAGCAGTACTTC | CASSHRLAVKSYEQYF | TRBJ2-7 | TRBV14 | TRBD2 | NA
TGTGCCAGCAGTCCCAGCGGGCACCAAGAGACCCAGTACTTC | CASSPSGHQETQYF | TRBJ2-5 | TRBV7-3 | NA | NA
TGTGCCAGCAGTTCCTACGAGAACTCTGGGGCCAACGTCCTGACTTTC | CASSSYENSGANVLTF | TRBJ2-6 | TRBV27 | NA | NA
TGTGCCAGCAGTGATTTCGCCCGAGCGTCTGAGACCCAGTACTTC | CASSDFARASETQYF | TRBJ2-5 | TRBV2 | NA | NA
TGCGCCAGCAGTACCGGGACTACCTACGAGCAGTACTTC | CASSTGTTYEQYF | TRBJ2-7 | TRBV10-1 | TRBD2 | NA
TGTGCCAGCAGACCCCCTTTACAGAGGGTACGGCCCCACGAGCAGTACTTC | CASRPPLQRVRPHEQYF | TRBJ2-7 | TRBV11-2 | NA | NA
TGTGCCAGCAGCCTCGGCCCCCGACTAGCGGGATTGAGCACAGATACGCAGTATTTT | CASSLGPRLAGLSTDTQYF | TRBJ2-3 | TRBV5-6 | TRBD2 | NA
TGTGCCAGCAGGGACAGGGTCGTTGAGCAGTTCTTC | CASRDRVVEQFF | TRBJ2-1 | TRBV6-1 | TRBD1 | NA
TGTGCCAGCACCGGACGGACTATTTGCTCCAAGAGTCTCGTTCGGGCCCAGTACTTC | CASTGRTICSKSLVRAQYF | TRBJ2-5 | TRBV21-1 | NA | NA
TGTGCCTGGAGTACCGGGACAGGGTTTGGGGGCTACACCTTC | CAWSTGTGFGGYTF | TRBJ1-2 | TRBV30 | TRBD1 | NA